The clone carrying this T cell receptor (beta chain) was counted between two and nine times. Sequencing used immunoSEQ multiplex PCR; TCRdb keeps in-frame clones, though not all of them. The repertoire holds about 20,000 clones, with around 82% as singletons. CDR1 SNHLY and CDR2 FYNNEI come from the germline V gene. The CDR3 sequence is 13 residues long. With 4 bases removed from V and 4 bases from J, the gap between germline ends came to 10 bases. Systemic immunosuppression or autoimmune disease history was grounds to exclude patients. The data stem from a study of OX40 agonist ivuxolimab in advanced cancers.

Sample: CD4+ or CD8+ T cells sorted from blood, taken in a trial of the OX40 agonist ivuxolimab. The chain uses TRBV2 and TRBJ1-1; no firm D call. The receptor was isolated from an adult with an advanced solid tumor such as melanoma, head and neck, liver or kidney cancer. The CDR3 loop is CASSVYGGTEAFF. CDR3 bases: TGTGCCAGCAGTGTATACGGCGGCACTGAAGCTTTCTTT.